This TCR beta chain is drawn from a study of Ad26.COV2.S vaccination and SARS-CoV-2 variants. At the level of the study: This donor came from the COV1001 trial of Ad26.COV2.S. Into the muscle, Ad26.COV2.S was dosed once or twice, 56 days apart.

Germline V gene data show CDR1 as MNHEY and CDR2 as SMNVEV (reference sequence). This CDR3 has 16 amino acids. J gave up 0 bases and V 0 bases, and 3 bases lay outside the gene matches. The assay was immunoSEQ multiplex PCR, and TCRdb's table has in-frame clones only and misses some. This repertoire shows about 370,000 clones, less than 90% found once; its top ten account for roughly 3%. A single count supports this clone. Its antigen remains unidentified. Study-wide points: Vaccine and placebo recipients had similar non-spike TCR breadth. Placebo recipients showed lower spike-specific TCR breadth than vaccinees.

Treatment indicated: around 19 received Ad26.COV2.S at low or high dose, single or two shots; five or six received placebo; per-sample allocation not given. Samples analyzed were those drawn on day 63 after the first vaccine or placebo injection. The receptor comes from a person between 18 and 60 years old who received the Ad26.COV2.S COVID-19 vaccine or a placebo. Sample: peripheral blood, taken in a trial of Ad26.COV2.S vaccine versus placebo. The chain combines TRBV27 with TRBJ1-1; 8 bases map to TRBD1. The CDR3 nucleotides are TGTGCCAGCAGTTTATCCGGACAGGGTATGAACACTGAAGCTTTCTTT. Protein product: CASSLSGQGMNTEAFF.